In this sample, the clone carrying this TCR delta chain turned up a few times. The data are from a study of gamma-delta T cells after stem cell transplantation. TCRdb redid clone calling on the RT-PCR reads using CATT. The sample holds under 8,000 delta-chain clones, roughly 15% seen once. With V trimmed by 2 bases and J by 0 bases, 15 bases remained unmatched. CDR3 size: 20 residues. Germline V CDR1 and CDR2: TSWWSYY, QGS. The sample taken for sequencing was gamma-delta T cells. J is TRDJ2 and V is TRDV1, with TRDD3 identical over 7 bases. The receptor's source is a human donor. It is not recorded whose cells these are; they may come from a transplant donor. CDR3 sequence: CALGEEPGLGGRTLTAQLFF. The CDR3 coding sequence is TGTGCTCTTGGGGAAGAGCCGGGGCTGGGGGGAAGAACTTTGACAGCACAACTCTTCTTT.